The 26 T cell receptor beta chains given below trace back to one sample, sequenced in a study of blood T cells in healthy people across ages. Primers used in a second PCR of about 6 to 11 cycles were a sample-barcoded 5' primer and a J-beta primer mix. TCRdb reprocessed the 5' RACE reads with MiXCR, giving one entry per CDR3 protein. The sample includes about 780,000 distinct CDR3 sequences, about half of them seen just once. Sample: blood. All receptors derive from a man aged 80 or over in good health.

The sample holds a few counts of this clonotype. This chain connects TRBV4-1 to TRBJ2-5; the match to TRBD1 covers 9 bases. With V trimmed by 1 base and J by 2 bases, 8 bases remained unmatched. Germline CDR1 reads MGHRA; CDR2 reads YSYEKL. The CDR3 consists of 17 residues. CDR3 bases: TGCGCCAGCAGCCAAGGACAGGGGGGGCTGGTACAAGAGACCCAGTACTTC. It codes for CASSQGQGGLVQETQYF.

Note on this clonotype: The junction departs from germline at one end; a sequencing error may be responsible. The genes are TRBV5-1 and TRBJ2-1, with TRBD2 identical over 12 bases. This CDR3 contains 15 residues. Germline CDR1 is SGHRS and CDR2 is YFSETQ. The CDR3 protein is CASSPSGRAPDERFF. The CDR3 DNA reads as TGCGCCAGCAGCCCTAGCGGGAGGGCCCCCGATGAGCGGTTCTTC.

V usage is TRBV7-2 and J usage is TRBJ2-1; D may be TRBD2 (6 bases). With the DNA end fitting TRBJ2-7 better, the J assignment may be wrong. The germline gives CDR1 SGHTA, CDR2 FQGNSA. The CDR3 totals 18 residues. The CDR3 coding sequence is TGTGCCAGCAGCTTATTTCAGCTAGCGACGCGCTCCTACAATGAGCAGTACTTC. Its protein is CASSLFQLATRSYNEQYF.

This chain joins TRBV7-2 and TRBJ1-5; D gene ambiguous. Trimming pared 5 bases from V and 7 bases from J, leaving 15 bases between. This CDR3 is built from 14 residues. Looked up from germline, CDR1 is SGHTA and CDR2 is FQGNSA. CDR3 in DNA: TGTGCCAGCAGCCAGTTAGGGTTTAGGCAGCCCCAGCATTTT. It specifies CASSQLGFRQPQHF.

This clonotype was detected a few times. This chain links TRBV12-3 or TRBV12-4 with TRBJ2-3; a possible D gene is TRBD2 (6 bases). This CDR3 comprises 17 residues. V was trimmed by 5 bases and J by 1 base, leaving 19 bases between them. The CDR3 coding sequence is TGTGCCAGCAGTCCGGCGGGATTGGGGTTCGGCACAGATACGCAGTATTTT. Encoded protein: CASSPAGLGFGTDTQYF.

The chain recombines TRBV20-1 with TRBJ2-7; 10 bases agree with TRBD2. Germline V gives CDR1 DFQATT, CDR2 SNEGSKA (reference sequence). The CDR3 is made up of 13 amino acids. The ends lost 5 bases at V and 1 base at J; junction bases unmatched: 2. CDR3 in amino acids: CSAGTSVSYEQYF. The CDR3 DNA reads TGCAGTGCTGGGACTAGCGTGTCCTACGAGCAGTACTTC.

The V call is TRBV3-1, the J call TRBJ1-4, with 10 nucleotides matching TRBD1. Per germline, CDR1 LGHDT and CDR2 YNNKEL (reference sequence). There are 15 residues in the CDR3. With V trimmed by 2 bases and J by 13 bases, 10 bases remained unmatched. The CDR3 bases are TGTGCCAGCAGCCAAATGGACAGGGGGGGTGCGAGACTGTTTTTT. This codes for CASSQMDRGGARLFF.

Of note for this clonotype: This could be a read error, since a much larger clone is one nucleotide away. The V gene is TRBV20-1, the J gene TRBJ2-7; possibly TRBD2 for D (5 bases). The germline CDR1 and CDR2 sequences are DFQATT and SNEGSKA (reference sequence). With 3 bases removed from V and 4 bases from J, the gap between germline ends came to 19 bases. The CDR3 has 15 residues. DNA for the CDR3: TGCAGTGCTAGTGGCGAGGCGGAGGTTCGGTACGAGCAGTACTTC. Its translation: CSASGEAEVRYEQYF.

This rearrangement joins TRBV29-1 to TRBJ2-7; TRBD2 agrees at 7 bases. Germline V gene data show CDR1 as SQVTM and CDR2 as ANQGSEA. With V trimmed by 4 bases and J by 7 bases, 10 bases remained unmatched. The CDR3 extends over 13 amino acids. The CDR3 loop is CSVVRTSDVEQYF. The CDR3 DNA reads as TGCAGCGTTGTAAGGACTAGTGATGTAGAGCAGTACTTC.

The chain links TRBV28 to TRBJ2-1; TRBD1 matches 7 bases. CDR3 length equals 16 residues. Per germline, CDR1 MDHEN and CDR2 SYDVKM. After removal of 6 bases from V and 9 bases from J, the junction contained 17 bases not matched to a gene. CDR3 nucleotides: TGTGCCAGCAGCCTCCTTCGACAGGGATATGGGAGTGAGCAGTTCTTC. Translated, it gives CASSLLRQGYGSEQFF.

This clonotype was found a few times. This chain joins TRBV7-8 and TRBJ1-4, with D unresolved. From germline, CDR1 is SGHVS and CDR2 FQNEAQ. V dropped 5 bases and J dropped 5 bases, with 15 bases sitting between them. The CDR3 sequence is 15 residues long. DNA of the CDR3: TGTGCCAGCAGCCCAACGAGTCTCCCAAATGAAAAACTGTTTTTT. Translated, it gives CASSPTSLPNEKLFF. Drawing the rest from reference TRBV7-8 and TRBJ1-4, the complete variable domain is GAGVSQSPRYKVAKRGQDVALRCDPISGHVSLFWYQQALGQGPEFLTYFQNEAQLDKSGLPSDRFFAERPEGSVSTLKIQRTQQEDSAVYLCASSPTSLPNEKLFFGSGTQLSVL.

As regards this clonotype: The junction departs from germline at one end; a sequencing error may be responsible. The gene calls are TRBV20-1 and TRBJ2-1, with D possibly matching TRBD2 (6 bases). This CDR3 spans 15 amino acids. Germline assignment: CDR1 DFQATT and CDR2 SNEGSKA (reference sequence). The CDR3 reads CSAPSGLSSYSEQFF. The CDR3, as DNA: TGCAGTGCTCCGAGCGGGCTTAGCTCCTACAGTGAGCAGTTCTTC.

About this clonotype: Given a much more abundant clone one base away, this may be a read error. V and J are TRBV2 and TRBJ2-1; D perhaps matches TRBD1 (6 bases). The CDR3 is 14 residues long. Germline lookup yields CDR1 SNHLY and CDR2 FYNNEI. DNA for the CDR3: TGTGCCAGCAGTGGACAGGTGGCAAACAATGTGCAGTTCTTC. It translates to CASSGQVANNVQFF.

The chain couples TRBV28 to TRBJ2-5; 8 bases are a match to TRBD1. The junction had 6 bases not matched to a gene; V was cut back by 4 bases and J by 2 bases. There are 15 residues in the CDR3. Germline-derived CDR1 and CDR2 are MDHEN and SYDVKM. The CDR3 region is CASSSGDRSQETQYF. The CDR3 DNA reads TGTGCCAGCAGTTCTGGGGACAGGTCACAAGAGACCCAGTACTTC.

This clonotype was seen more than once but under ten times. The chain employs TRBV5-1 and TRBJ2-7, with TRBD2 matching over 13 bases. The germline gives CDR1 SGHRS, CDR2 YFSETQ. J gave up 0 bases and V 6 bases, and 3 bases lay outside the gene matches. The CDR3 runs to 15 residues. CDR3 sequence (DNA): TGCGCCAGCAAAGGGACTAGCGGGAACTCCTACGAGCAGTACTTC. It yields the protein CASKGTSGNSYEQYF.

The rearrangement links TRBV5-1 to TRBJ2-7; D unclear. V was trimmed by 6 bases and J by 0 bases, leaving 13 bases between them. The CDR3 sequence is 14 residues long. Germline V gene sequence: CDR1 SGHRS, CDR2 YFSETQ. This CDR3 is CASTISGPSYEQYF. CDR3 bases: TGCGCCAGCACAATCTCCGGGCCCTCCTACGAGCAGTACTTC.

The chain recombines TRBV29-1 with TRBJ1-1; no clear D. Per the germline V gene, CDR1 is SQVTM and CDR2 is ANQGSEA. This CDR3 comprises 13 residues. V was cut by 3 bases and J by 0 bases, with 8 bases left in between. CDR3: CSVEGAVNTEAFF. The CDR3 DNA is TGCAGCGTTGAGGGCGCCGTGAACACTGAAGCTTTCTTT.

There are a few counts of this clonotype. The V call is TRBV7-8, the J call TRBJ2-7; the match to TRBD2 covers 9 bases. The CDR3 length is 16 residues. The V segment lost 5 bases and the J segment 0 bases; nucleotides outside the gene matches: 8. Looked up from germline, CDR1 is SGHVS and CDR2 is FQNEAQ. The DNA of the CDR3 is TGTGCCAGCAGCAGAGAAACTAGCGGGTTCTCCTACGAGCAGTACTTC. Protein: CASSRETSGFSYEQYF.

This clonotype was seen only a few times. The chain uses TRBV5-1 and TRBJ2-3, with D possibly matching TRBD2 (6 bases). Trimming took 0 bases from V and 5 from J, leaving 10 bases between them. The CDR3 sequence is 14 residues long. CDR1 is SGHRS and CDR2 is YFSETQ in the germline V gene. This chain's CDR3 is CASSLGLGIDTQYF. Written as DNA, the CDR3 is TGCGCCAGCAGCTTGGGACTAGGAATAGATACGCAGTATTTT. The full variable domain, its missing parts supplied by reference TRBV5-1 and TRBJ2-3, is KAGVTQTPRYLIKTRGQQVTLSCSPISGHRSVSWYQQTPGQGLQFLFEYFSETQRNKGNFPGRFSGRQFSNSRSEMNVSTLELGDSALYLCASSLGLGIDTQYFGPGTRLTVL.

This clonotype was observed a few times. J is TRBJ1-1 and V is TRBV6-2 or TRBV6-3; unclear D gene. Between the trimmed V and J ends, which lost 4 bases and 6 bases, there was a span of 12 bases. CDR3 length: 13 residues. CDR1 MNHEY and CDR2 SVGEGT come from the germline V gene. This CDR3 is CASSFDSKAEAFF. CDR3 nucleotides: TGTGCCAGCAGTTTTGACTCTAAGGCTGAAGCTTTCTTT.

The chain couples TRBV20-1 to TRBJ2-1; a weak D match, TRBD2 (6 bases). CDR3 length equals 15 residues. From germline, CDR1 is DFQATT and CDR2 SNEGSKA (reference sequence). V was clipped by 6 bases and J by 5 bases, with 20 bases between them. The CDR3 DNA follows: TGCAGTGCGCTTGCAGTTGAGCGGGCCCACAATGAGCAGTTCTTC. This gives the protein CSALAVERAHNEQFF.

This clonotype was seen only once. Given a much more abundant clone one base away, this may be a read error. The chain couples TRBV5-1 to TRBJ2-1, with a tentative D call TRBD2 (6 bases). CDR1 and CDR2 from the germline V gene are SGHRS and YFSETQ. The CDR3 length is 15 residues. This CDR3 is CASSPGGYSYNGQFF. DNA for the CDR3: TGCGCCAGCAGCCCCGGAGGGTACTCCTACAATGGGCAGTTCTTC.

The chain employs TRBV6-5 and TRBJ2-1; 11 bases agree with TRBD2. The J call is in doubt because the DNA end fits TRBJ2-7 better. The length of the CDR3 is 18 residues. In germline, CDR1 is MNHEY, CDR2 SVGAGI. The CDR3 region is CASSSTGTSGGSYNEQYF. CDR3 coding DNA: TGTGCCAGCAGTTCAACCGGGACTAGCGGAGGATCCTACAATGAGCAGTACTTC.

The rearrangement links TRBV4-3 to TRBJ2-1, with a possible D match to TRBD2 (6 bases). V lost 0 bases, J lost 3 bases, and 12 bases lay in between. The length of the CDR3 is 16 residues. Germline V gives CDR1 LGHNA, CDR2 YSLEER. The CDR3 loop reads CASSQDGREYYNEQFF. In DNA, the CDR3 is TGCGCCAGCAGCCAAGACGGTCGGGAGTACTACAATGAGCAGTTCTTC.

Concerning this clonotype itself: Its ends do not fully match the called genes, so a read error is possible. This chain joins TRBV7-7 and TRBJ2-1, with D possibly being TRBD1 (7 bases). This CDR3 has 13 amino acids. Germline lookup yields CDR1 SSHAT and CDR2 FNYEAQ (reference sequence). The CDR3 DNA sequence: TGTGCTAGCAGCTTAGAAGAAGACAGGGAGGCGTTCTTC. This gives the protein CASSLEEDREAFF.

On this clonotype itself: A read error may explain this, as a much larger clone is one base away. The chain carries TRBV6-5 and TRBJ2-7; D is ambiguous. The J call may be in error: the DNA end matches TRBJ2-5 better. CDR1 and CDR2 from the germline V gene are MNHEY and SVGAGI. The CDR3 has 11 amino acids. The DNA of the CDR3 is TGTGCCAGCAGGTACTTCGAGACCCAGTACTTC. The encoded protein is CASRYFETQYF.